What follows are 25 T cell receptor beta chains derived from one specimen sequenced in a study of cytomegalovirus exposure and HLA in healthy donors. Use of 60 Vbeta and 13 Jbeta primers characterized the PCR. Here immunoSEQ multiplex PCR was the method, and the copy in TCRdb shows in-frame clones only, minus some. This sample carries about 120,000 clones, about 86% of them seen once, and the ten largest clones take roughly 2.4%. The specimen was PBMCs. The receptor set was obtained from a woman in her 40s in good health and CMV-seronegative.

The rearrangement links TRBV5-1 to TRBJ2-4; 8 bases are a match to TRBD2. Germline-derived CDR1 and CDR2 are SGHRS and YFSETQ. This CDR3 contains 13 residues. V shed 0 bases, J shed 8 bases, and the junction held 1 base outside the gene matches. CDR3 sequence reads: CASSLGRGDIQYF. CDR3 nucleotides: TGCGCCAGCAGCTTGGGGCGGGGGGACATTCAGTACTTC. Full variable domain (remainder filled in from reference TRBV5-1 and TRBJ2-4): KAGVTQTPRYLIKTRGQQVTLSCSPISGHRSVSWYQQTPGQGLQFLFEYFSETQRNKGNFPGRFSGRQFSNSRSEMNVSTLELGDSALYLCASSLGRGDIQYFGAGTRLSVL.

The V and J genes are TRBV9 and TRBJ2-7; 7 nucleotides align to TRBD1. The germline CDR1 and CDR2 sequences are SGDLS and YYNGEE. Losses at the gene ends were 3 bases for V and 3 bases for J; bases not matched to a gene: 3. The CDR3 spans 13 residues. Here the CDR3 reads CASSDRDSYEQYF. CDR3 nucleotides: TGTGCCAGCAGCGACCGGGACAGCTACGAGCAGTACTTC.

This chain connects TRBV4-2 to TRBJ2-1; D unclear. The CDR3 loop spans 13 amino acids. The V gene's germline CDR1 is LGHNA and CDR2 YNFKEQ. Trimming shortened V by 3 bases and J by 7 bases, and 10 bases separated the two germline ends. The CDR3 nucleotides are TGTGCCAGCAGCCAGGTACCGACAAATGAGCAGTTCTTC. Translated, it gives CASSQVPTNEQFF.

The chain joins TRBV7-9 to TRBJ1-1; D is perhaps TRBD1 (6 bases). Trimming shortened V by 5 bases and J by 1 base, and 8 bases separated the two germline ends. This CDR3 spans 13 amino acids. Germline values: CDR1 SEHNR, CDR2 FQNEAQ (reference sequence). The CDR3: CASSRQENTEAFF. The CDR3 DNA reads TGTGCCAGCAGCCGACAGGAGAACACTGAAGCTTTCTTT. Variable domain in full (rest from reference TRBV7-9 and TRBJ1-1): DTGVSQNPRHKITKRGQNVTFRCDPISEHNRLYWYRQTLGQGPEFLTYFQNEAQLEKSRLLSDRFSAERPKGSFSTLEIQRTEQGDSAMYLCASSRQENTEAFFGQGTRLTVV.

V is TRBV27 and J is TRBJ2-7; D ambiguous. The V and J ends lost 0 bases and 2 bases respectively, with 8 bases between them. Germline V gene data show CDR1 as MNHEY and CDR2 as SMNVEV (reference sequence). The CDR3 sequence is 14 residues long. CDR3 nucleotides: TGTGCCAGCAGTTTATCGAAGGAGACCTACGAGCAGTACTTC. It encodes CASSLSKETYEQYF.

The chain uses TRBV4-2 and TRBJ2-7; 7 bases are a match to TRBD1. This CDR3 has 16 amino acids. The germline V gene encodes CDR1 LGHNA and CDR2 YNFKEQ. Trimming at V came to 0 bases and at J to 4 bases, leaving 9 bases not matched to a gene. CDR3 sequence reads: CASSQDTTGLRYEQYF. The DNA for the CDR3 is TGTGCCAGCAGCCAAGATACGACAGGGCTAAGGTACGAGCAGTACTTC.

This clone was detected only once. CDR3 residues: CASSPSTDTQYF. As DNA, the CDR3 is TGTGCCAGCAGCCCGAGCACAGATACGCAGTATTTT. V usage is TRBV5-4 and J usage is TRBJ2-3, with no clear D. The CDR3 has 12 residues. Trimming pared 4 bases from V and 0 bases from J, leaving 3 bases between. Germline CDR1 SGHNT, CDR2 YYREEE (reference sequence).

The chain is built from TRBV5-1 and TRBJ1-4; D is undetermined. The CDR3 spans 16 residues. CDR1 and CDR2 (germline): SGHRS, YFSETQ. Trimming left V 4 bases short and J 0 bases short, with 13 bases between. The CDR3 DNA reads as TGCGCCAGCAGCCGAGGCGATATTGCAACTAATGAAAAACTGTTTTTT. It specifies CASSRGDIATNEKLFF.

This clone appeared a single time. This chain uses TRBV18 with TRBJ2-3, with a tentative D call TRBD1 (5 bases). V was clipped by 3 bases and J by 0 bases, with 7 bases between them. CDR1 and CDR2 (germline): KGHSH, LQKENI. This CDR3 comprises 14 residues. The CDR3: CASSPGPSTDTQYF. DNA for the CDR3: TGTGCCAGCTCACCGGGGCCTAGCACAGATACGCAGTATTTT.

The chain uses TRBV19 and TRBJ1-5; D is unresolved. V dropped 6 bases and J dropped 5 bases, with 17 bases sitting between them. CDR1 and CDR2 from the germline V gene are LNHDA and SQIVND (reference sequence). The CDR3 runs to 15 residues. The CDR3 is CASRSPGRRYQPQHF. CDR3 coding DNA: TGTGCCAGTAGGTCCCCGGGCAGGAGGTATCAGCCCCAGCATTTT.

The V call is TRBV5-6, the J call TRBJ2-3, with 16 bases matching TRBD2. Germline CDR1 SGHDT, CDR2 YYEEEE. The V segment lost 0 bases and the J segment 5 bases; nucleotides outside the gene matches: 3. The CDR3 consists of 17 residues. The CDR3 DNA follows: TGTGCCAGCAGCTTGGCGGGACTAGCGGGGGGGCAAGATACGCAGTATTTT. Translated, it gives CASSLAGLAGGQDTQYF.

Concerning this clone itself: At one end, the junction sequence differs from germline, possibly due to a read error. The J gene is TRBJ1-2, the V gene TRBV7-9; 10 nucleotides align to TRBD1. Germline V gives CDR1 SEHNR, CDR2 FQNEAQ (reference sequence). This CDR3 contains 17 residues. CDR3 nucleotide sequence: TGTTCCAGCAGCCGCTCCTTCGGACAGGGGGCTAACTATGGCTACACCTTC. This codes for CSSSRSFGQGANYGYTF.

J is TRBJ2-1 and V is TRBV5-8; 12 bases agree with TRBD2. Unmatched junction bases numbered 12, after V lost 3 bases and J lost 5 bases. The CDR3 runs 18 residues. CDR1 is SGHTS, CDR2 YDEGEE, per germline. The CDR3 loop is CASSYQRTSGDRNNEQFF. The CDR3 region has the DNA TGTGCCAGCAGCTACCAAAGGACTAGCGGGGATCGTAACAATGAGCAGTTCTTC.

The J gene is TRBJ1-1, the V gene TRBV6-1, with 11 bases matching TRBD1. Germline CDR1 reads MNHNS; CDR2 reads SASEGT. V trimming: 2 bases; J trimming: 0 bases; junction bases outside the gene matches: 8. The CDR3 spans 18 residues. This chain's CDR3 is CASSEKRGQGALNTEAFF. DNA of the CDR3: TGTGCCAGCAGTGAAAAGAGAGGACAGGGGGCCCTGAACACTGAAGCTTTCTTT.

This chain joins TRBV27 and TRBJ1-2, with TRBD1 as a possible D gene (5 bases). The CDR3 consists of 11 residues. CDR1 is MNHEY and CDR2 is SMNVEV in the germline V gene (reference sequence). V was cut by 10 bases and J by 3 bases, with 9 bases left in between. This chain's CDR3 is CATGRDYGYTF. The CDR3 DNA follows: TGTGCCACGGGCAGGGACTATGGCTACACCTTC.

This clone was picked up a small number of times. This sequence joins TRBV5-6 and TRBJ2-2; 7 nucleotides agree with TRBD2. V lost 3 bases to trimming and J lost 7 bases; unmatched junction nucleotides: 9. Per germline, CDR1 SGHDT and CDR2 YYEEEE. The CDR3 runs 15 residues. This CDR3 reads CASSYGGGPIGELFF. As DNA, the CDR3 is TGTGCCAGCAGCTATGGGGGAGGGCCGATCGGGGAGCTGTTTTTT.

This sequence joins TRBV27 and TRBJ1-2; 9 nucleotides line up with TRBD1. Per germline, CDR1 MNHEY and CDR2 SMNVEV (reference sequence). V lost 6 bases to trimming and J lost 4 bases; unmatched junction nucleotides: 15. The CDR3 length is 17 residues. For the CDR3, the DNA is TGTGCCAGCAGCCCCGGGACAGGGCGGACGGGGGGCTATGGCTACACCTTC. Encoded protein: CASSPGTGRTGGYGYTF.

The rearrangement uses TRBV6-1 and TRBJ2-3; 9 bases line up with TRBD1. This CDR3 is built from 14 residues. Germline V CDR1 and CDR2: MNHNS, SASEGT. Losses at the gene ends were 5 bases for V and 6 bases for J; bases not matched to a gene: 6. The DNA for the CDR3 is TGTGCCAGCAGTCTTACAGGGGGCCTCGATACGCAGTATTTT. Translation: CASSLTGGLDTQYF.

V gene TRBV5-1 combines with J gene TRBJ1-1; D is ambiguous. This CDR3 has 13 residues. Trimming shortened V by 6 bases and J by 0 bases, and 9 bases separated the two germline ends. Germline loops: CDR1 SGHRS, CDR2 YFSETQ. CDR3 in DNA: TGCGCCAGCACCCGAACTGTGAACACTGAAGCTTTCTTT. Translated, it gives CASTRTVNTEAFF.

The genes are TRBV7-8 and TRBJ1-2, with 7 bases that match TRBD1. The CDR3 is 15 amino acids. Germline trimming cut 3 bases from V and 6 bases from J; bases unmatched to any gene: 10. Germline V gene data show CDR1 as SGHVS and CDR2 as FQNEAQ. The CDR3 here is CASSLAGGGGHGYTF. The DNA of the CDR3 is TGTGCCAGCAGCTTGGCCGGAGGAGGGGGCCATGGCTACACCTTC.

This chain connects TRBV18 to TRBJ2-1; TRBD1 is a possible D gene (5 bases). The CDR3 has 13 amino acids. In germline, CDR1 is KGHSH, CDR2 LQKENI. V lost 1 base, J lost 8 bases, and 9 bases lay in between. CDR3 loop: CASSPRRGDEQFF. DNA of the CDR3: TGTGCCAGCTCACCACGAAGGGGCGATGAGCAGTTCTTC.

This chain joins TRBV6-1 and TRBJ1-6; possible D gene TRBD1, 5 bases. Trimming left V 6 bases short and J 0 bases short, with 9 bases between. The CDR3 sequence is 15 residues long. The germline V gene encodes CDR1 MNHNS and CDR2 SASEGT. In DNA form, the CDR3 reads TGTGCCAGCAGGGGGGGAAGCTCCTATAATTCACCCCTCCACTTT. Its protein product is CASRGGSSYNSPLHF.

The CDR3 spells CASIGQPDTGELFF. CDR3 DNA: TGTGCCAGTATCGGACAGCCAGACACCGGGGAGCTGTTTTTT. This rearrangement joins TRBV19 to TRBJ2-2; D is possibly TRBD1 (6 bases). V dropped 7 bases and J dropped 3 bases, with 12 bases sitting between them. The CDR3 runs 14 residues. Germline V CDR1 and CDR2: LNHDA, SQIVND (reference sequence).

The V call is TRBV7-9, the J call TRBJ1-1; D not resolved. Trimming shortened V by 5 bases and J by 1 base, and 8 bases separated the two germline ends. The CDR3 spans 13 residues. Germline loops: CDR1 SEHNR, CDR2 FQNEAQ (reference sequence). The CDR3 DNA follows: TGTGCCAGCAGCGGTGAGGGGAACACTGAAGCTTTCTTT. This gives the protein CASSGEGNTEAFF.

The rearrangement uses TRBV27 and TRBJ1-5; a weak D match, TRBD1 (6 bases). Germline V CDR1 and CDR2: MNHEY, SMNVEV (reference sequence). This CDR3 comprises 14 residues. Trimming cost V 4 bases and J 7 bases, with 14 bases left between them. The CDR3, as DNA: TGTGCCAGCAGTTCTACAGGGTACGGGCAGCCCCAGCATTTT. Translation gives CASSSTGYGQPQHF.